This T cell receptor beta chain originates from a study of blood T cell repertoires in COVID-19 (dated by TCRdb to the early 2020s). For the study in its entirety: Samples covering the acute and convalescent phases of COVID-19 were provided by collaborators in the United States, Italy and Spain. The material from the prospective study consisted of cDNA or gDNA derived from T cells, B-cell-depleted T cells, or PBMCs. Samples came from the ongoing ImmuneRACE study (first 160 participants) plus 1,254 subjects from 6 global collaborators. Where available, HLA class I and class II types were obtained from metadata supplied by the sample provider rather than from assay-based typing. The dataset comprised deeply sampled blood TCRbeta repertoires from subjects exposed to, actively infected with, or recovered from COVID-19. A freely available public database, intended as a resource for researchers studying the immune response to SARS-CoV-2, is where the repertoires were released. Nearly every sample came with metadata listing a de-identified subject ID, COVID-19 status, age in years and sex.

TCRbeta CDR3 regions were amplified from genomic DNA by means of the immunoSEQ Assay, a bias-controlled multiplex PCR. In the authors' own workflow: The number of nucleated cells in each sample was estimated from the amplification of reference gene primers within the assay. To quantify the absolute abundance of each unique TCRbeta CDR3 rearrangement, sequence reads were collapsed and filtered. For each sample, productive Simpson clonality was calculated as the square root of Simpson's diversity index across productive rearrangements. TCRdb provides this immuneACCESS table in a form limited to in-frame rearrangements. Some clones are lacking; in checked studies, under half of them reflect an unresolved V gene, and why the rest are absent is not known. The V and J calls and clone size come from that table; D and trimming were worked out from the DNA. For this sample the table gives approximately 90,000 clones, of which around 80% were detected only once. Approximately 1.2% of the sample is held by the ten biggest clonotypes.

What the study reported, not specific to this receptor: The quantity of clinical and demographic metadata differed by source and by participant and was supplied without curation.

Regarding this clone: Its binding antigen is unknown. Per-base qualities were not stored, and no clone one base away is much larger.

Each collaborating institution followed its own protocols to collect whole blood in K2EDTA tubes. For TCRbeta analysis, collaborators shipped samples in one of three forms: frozen whole blood, isolated PBMCs, or DNA extracted from either of those sample types. Based on the germline V gene (reference sequence), the CDR1 and CDR2 sequences are LGHDT and YNNKEL. V loses 8 bases at its end and J loses 3 bases; junction bases beyond the gene matches: 11. The CDR3 numbers 18 residues from cysteine through phenylalanine. The read is trimmed to its CDR3 DNA, 54 bases read in frame from base 1. Sequenced sample: peripheral blood. The receptor was isolated from a woman older than 75 with acute or convalescent COVID-19. The V and J segments used are TRBV3-1 (or the pseudogene TRBV3-2) and TRBJ2-2, with TRBD2 matching 14 junction bases. The CDR3 reads CASGLWTSGGRYTGELFF. The sequenced DNA: TGTGCCAGCGGGCTATGGACTAGCGGGGGGCGTTACACCGGGGAGCTGTTTTTT.